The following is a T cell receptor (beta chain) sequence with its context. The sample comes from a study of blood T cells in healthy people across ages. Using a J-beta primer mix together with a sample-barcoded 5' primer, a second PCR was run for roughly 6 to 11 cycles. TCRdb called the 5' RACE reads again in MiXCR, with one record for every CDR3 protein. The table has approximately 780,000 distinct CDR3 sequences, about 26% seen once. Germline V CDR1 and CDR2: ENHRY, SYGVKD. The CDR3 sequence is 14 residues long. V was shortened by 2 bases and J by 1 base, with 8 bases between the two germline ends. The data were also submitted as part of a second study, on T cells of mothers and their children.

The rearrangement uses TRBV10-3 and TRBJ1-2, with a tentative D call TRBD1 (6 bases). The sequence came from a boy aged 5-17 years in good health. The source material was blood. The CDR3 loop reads CAISEQQGNYGYTF. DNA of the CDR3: TGTGCCATCAGTGAGCAACAGGGTAACTATGGCTACACCTTC.